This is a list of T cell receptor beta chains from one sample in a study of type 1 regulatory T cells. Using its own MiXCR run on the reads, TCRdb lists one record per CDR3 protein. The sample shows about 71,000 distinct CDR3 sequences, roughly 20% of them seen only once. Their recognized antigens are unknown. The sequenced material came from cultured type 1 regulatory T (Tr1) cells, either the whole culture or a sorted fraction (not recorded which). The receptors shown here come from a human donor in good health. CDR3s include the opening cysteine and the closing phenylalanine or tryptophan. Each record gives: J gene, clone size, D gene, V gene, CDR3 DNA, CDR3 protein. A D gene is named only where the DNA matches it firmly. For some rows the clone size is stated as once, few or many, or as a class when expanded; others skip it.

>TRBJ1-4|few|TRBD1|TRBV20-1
TGCAGTGCTAGTGGGGACAGTCCCACAACTAATGAAAAACTGTTTTTT
CSASGDSPTTNEKLFF
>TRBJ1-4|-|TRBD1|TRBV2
TGTGCCAGCAGCGAACAGGGACAGGTTAATGAAAAACTGTTTTTT
CASSEQGQVNEKLFF
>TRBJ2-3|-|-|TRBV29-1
TGCAGCGCCAAGGCGGACTCTAGCACAGATACGCAGTATTTT
CSAKADSSTDTQYF
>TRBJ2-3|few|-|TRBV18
TGTGCCAGCTCAACAGGACGGACCCCCGATACGCAGTATTTT
CASSTGRTPDTQYF
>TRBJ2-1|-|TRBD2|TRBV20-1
TGCAGTGCTGGGTCAGCGGGAGCGGGATACAATGAGCAGTTCTTC
CSAGSAGAGYNEQFF
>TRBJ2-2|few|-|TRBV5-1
TGCGCCAGCAGCTTGGATGGACAACTCACCGGGGAGCTGTTTTTT
CASSLDGQLTGELFF
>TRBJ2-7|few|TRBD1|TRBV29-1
TGCAGCGTCTACGTGGGACAGAACTACGAGCAGTACTTC
CSVYVGQNYEQYF
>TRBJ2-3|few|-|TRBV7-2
TGTGCCAGCAGACAAAACCAGGGTTTTGGCACAGATACGCAGTATTTT
CASRQNQGFGTDTQYF
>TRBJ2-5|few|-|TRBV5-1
TGCGCCAGCAGCTTGGCCGCGGGACTTTCAGGGGAGACCCAGTACTTC
CASSLAAGLSGETQYF
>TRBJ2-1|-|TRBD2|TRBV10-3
TGTGCCATCAGTGAGTCAATCGGACTAGCGGGAGGGTATGAGCAGTTCTTC
CAISESIGLAGGYEQFF